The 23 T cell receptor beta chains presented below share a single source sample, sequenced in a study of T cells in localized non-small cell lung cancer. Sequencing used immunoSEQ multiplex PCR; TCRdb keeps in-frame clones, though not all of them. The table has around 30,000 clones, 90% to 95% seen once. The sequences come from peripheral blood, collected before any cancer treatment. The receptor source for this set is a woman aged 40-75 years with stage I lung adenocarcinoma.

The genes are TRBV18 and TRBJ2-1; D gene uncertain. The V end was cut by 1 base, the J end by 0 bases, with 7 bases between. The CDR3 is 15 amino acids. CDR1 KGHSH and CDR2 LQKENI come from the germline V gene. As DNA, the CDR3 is TGTGCCAGCTCACCACGCCAGAACTCCTACAATGAGCAGTTCTTC. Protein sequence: CASSPRQNSYNEQFF.

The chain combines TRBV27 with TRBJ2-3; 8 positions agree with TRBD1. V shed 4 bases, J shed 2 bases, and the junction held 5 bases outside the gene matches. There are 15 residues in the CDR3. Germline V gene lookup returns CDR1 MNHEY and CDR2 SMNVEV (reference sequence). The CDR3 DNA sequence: TGTGCCAGCAGTTCCTGGGACAGGTTCACAGATACGCAGTATTTT. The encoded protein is CASSSWDRFTDTQYF.

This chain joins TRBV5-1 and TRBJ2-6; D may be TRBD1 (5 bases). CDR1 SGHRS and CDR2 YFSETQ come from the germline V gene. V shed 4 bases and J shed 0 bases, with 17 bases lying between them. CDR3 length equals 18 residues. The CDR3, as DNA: TGCGCCAGCAGCCATTCGACAGCCAGCTTCTCTGGGGCCAACGTCCTGACTTTC. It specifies CASSHSTASFSGANVLTF.

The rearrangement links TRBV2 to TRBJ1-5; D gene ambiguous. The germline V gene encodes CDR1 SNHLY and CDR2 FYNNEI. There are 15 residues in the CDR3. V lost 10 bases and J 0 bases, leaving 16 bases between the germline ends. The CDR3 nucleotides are TGTGCCACCCACGGAAGTATGTATAGCAATCAGCCCCAGCATTTT. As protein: CATHGSMYSNQPQHF. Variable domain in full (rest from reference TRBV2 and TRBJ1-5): EPEVTQTPSHQVTQMGQEVILRCVPISNHLYFYWYRQILGQKVEFLVSFYNNEISEKSEIFDDQFSVERPDGSNFTLKIRSTKLEDSAMYFCATHGSMYSNQPQHFGDGTRLSIL.

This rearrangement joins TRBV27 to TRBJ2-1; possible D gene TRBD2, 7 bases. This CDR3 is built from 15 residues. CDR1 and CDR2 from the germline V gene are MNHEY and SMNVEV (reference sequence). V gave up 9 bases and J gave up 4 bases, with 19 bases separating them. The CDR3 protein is CASKGGARLYNEQFF. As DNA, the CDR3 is TGTGCCAGTAAGGGGGGGGCTAGGCTTTACAATGAGCAGTTCTTC.

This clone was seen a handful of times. CDR3 in DNA: TGCGCCAGCTGTCTTGAGGGGGGGCTGGATGAGCAGTTCTTC. This sequence encodes CASCLEGGLDEQFF. The V gene is TRBV5-1, the J gene TRBJ2-1; tentatively, D is TRBD2 (7 bases). The CDR3 spans 14 residues. CDR1 and CDR2 (germline): SGHRS, YFSETQ. V gave up 7 bases and J gave up 8 bases, with 19 bases separating them. The complete variable domain, with remaining parts taken from reference TRBV5-1 and TRBJ2-1, reads KAGVTQTPRYLIKTRGQQVTLSCSPISGHRSVSWYQQTPGQGLQFLFEYFSETQRNKGNFPGRFSGRQFSNSRSEMNVSTLELGDSALYLCASCLEGGLDEQFFGPGTRLTVL.

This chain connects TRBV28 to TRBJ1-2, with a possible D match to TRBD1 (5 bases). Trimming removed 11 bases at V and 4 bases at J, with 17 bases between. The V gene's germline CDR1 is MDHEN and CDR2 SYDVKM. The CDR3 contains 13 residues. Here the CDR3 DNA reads TGTGCCTCTCAGGGATTGGAGAGCTATGGCTACACCTTC. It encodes CASQGLESYGYTF.

As DNA, the CDR3 is TGCGCCAGCAGTGAGGGACAGGGGGCGCGGTGGGAGCAGTTCTTC. Amino acids: CASSEGQGARWEQFF. This chain connects TRBV10-1 to TRBJ2-1; 11 nucleotides align to TRBD1. The CDR3 sequence is 15 residues long. V trimming: 2 bases; J trimming: 10 bases; junction bases outside the gene matches: 7. CDR1 is WNHNN and CDR2 is SYGVQD in the germline V gene (reference sequence).

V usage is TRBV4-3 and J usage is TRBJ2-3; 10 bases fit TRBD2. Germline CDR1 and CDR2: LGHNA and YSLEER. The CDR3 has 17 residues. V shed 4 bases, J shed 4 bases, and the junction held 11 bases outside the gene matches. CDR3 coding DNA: TGCGCCAGCAGCCTTAGCGGGGGGAGACCCGGGGCAGATACGCAGTATTTT. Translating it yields CASSLSGGRPGADTQYF.

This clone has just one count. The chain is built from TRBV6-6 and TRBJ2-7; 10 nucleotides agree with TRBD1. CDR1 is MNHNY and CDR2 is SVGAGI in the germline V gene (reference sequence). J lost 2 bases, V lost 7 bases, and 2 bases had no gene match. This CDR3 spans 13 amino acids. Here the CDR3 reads CASTGTGAYEQYF. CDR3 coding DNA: TGTGCCAGCACCGGGACAGGGGCCTACGAGCAGTACTTC.

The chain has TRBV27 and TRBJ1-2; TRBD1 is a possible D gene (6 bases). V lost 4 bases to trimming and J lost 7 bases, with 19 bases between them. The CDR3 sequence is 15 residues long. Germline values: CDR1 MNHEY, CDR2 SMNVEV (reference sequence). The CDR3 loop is CASSSKHRARSGYTF. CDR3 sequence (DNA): TGTGCCAGCAGTTCGAAACACAGGGCAAGGAGTGGCTACACCTTC.

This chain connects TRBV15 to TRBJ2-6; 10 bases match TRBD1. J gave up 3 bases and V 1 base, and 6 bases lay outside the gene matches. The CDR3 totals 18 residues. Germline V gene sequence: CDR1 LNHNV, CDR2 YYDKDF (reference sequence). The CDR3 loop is CATSRGQGAYGGANVLTF. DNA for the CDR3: TGTGCCACCAGCAGAGGACAGGGGGCTTACGGTGGGGCCAACGTCCTGACTTTC.

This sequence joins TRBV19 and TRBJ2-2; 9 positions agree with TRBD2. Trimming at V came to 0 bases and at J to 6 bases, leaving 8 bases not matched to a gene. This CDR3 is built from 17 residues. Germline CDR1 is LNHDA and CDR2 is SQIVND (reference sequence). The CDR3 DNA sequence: TGTGCCAGTAGTATAGAAGTCGCGGGAGGGCCTTCCGGGGAGCTGTTTTTT. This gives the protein CASSIEVAGGPSGELFF.

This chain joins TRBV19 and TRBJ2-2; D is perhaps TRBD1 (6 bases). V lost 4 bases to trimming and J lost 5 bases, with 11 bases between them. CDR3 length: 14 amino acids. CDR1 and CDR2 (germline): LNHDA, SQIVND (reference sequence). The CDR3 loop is CASSTQGGTGELFF. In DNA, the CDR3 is TGTGCCAGTAGTACACAGGGTGGAACCGGGGAGCTGTTTTTT.

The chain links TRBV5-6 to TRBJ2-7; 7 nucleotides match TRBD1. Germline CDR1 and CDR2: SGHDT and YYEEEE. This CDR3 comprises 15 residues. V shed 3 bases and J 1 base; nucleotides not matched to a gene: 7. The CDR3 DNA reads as TGTGCCAGCAGCTGGGGACAGTTCTTTTCCTACGAGCAGTACTTC. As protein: CASSWGQFFSYEQYF.

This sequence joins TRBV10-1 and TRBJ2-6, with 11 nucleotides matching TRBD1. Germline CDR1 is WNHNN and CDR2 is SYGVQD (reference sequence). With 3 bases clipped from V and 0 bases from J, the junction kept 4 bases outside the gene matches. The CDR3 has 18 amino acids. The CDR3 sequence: CASSDPGTGGSGANVLTF. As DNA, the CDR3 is TGCGCCAGCAGTGACCCCGGGACAGGGGGCTCTGGGGCCAACGTCCTGACTTTC.

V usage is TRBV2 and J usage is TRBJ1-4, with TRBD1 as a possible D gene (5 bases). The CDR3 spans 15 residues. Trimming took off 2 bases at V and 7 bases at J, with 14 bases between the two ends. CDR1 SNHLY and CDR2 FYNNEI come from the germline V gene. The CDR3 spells CASSERSQDIEKLFF. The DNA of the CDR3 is TGTGCCAGCAGTGAACGGTCCCAGGACATTGAAAAACTGTTTTTT.

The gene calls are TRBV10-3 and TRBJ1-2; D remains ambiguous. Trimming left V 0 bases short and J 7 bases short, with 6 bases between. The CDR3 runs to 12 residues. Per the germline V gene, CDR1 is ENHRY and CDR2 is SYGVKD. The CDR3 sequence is CAISESASGYTF. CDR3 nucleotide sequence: TGTGCCATCAGTGAGTCTGCCAGTGGCTACACCTTC.

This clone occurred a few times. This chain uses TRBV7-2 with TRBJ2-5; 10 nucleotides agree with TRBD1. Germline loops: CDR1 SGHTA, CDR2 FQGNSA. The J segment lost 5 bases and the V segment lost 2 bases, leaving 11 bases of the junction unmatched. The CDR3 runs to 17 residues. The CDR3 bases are TGTGCCAGCAGCTTATATTCGACAGGGGGCTCGGCGGAGACCCAGTACTTC. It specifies CASSLYSTGGSAETQYF.

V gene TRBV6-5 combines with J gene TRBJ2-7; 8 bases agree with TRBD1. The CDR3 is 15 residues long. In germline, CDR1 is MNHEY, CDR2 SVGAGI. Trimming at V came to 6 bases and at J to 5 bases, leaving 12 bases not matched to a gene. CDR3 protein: CASSAARGPGNEQYF. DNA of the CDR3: TGTGCCAGCAGCGCTGCCAGGGGGCCTGGAAACGAGCAGTACTTC.

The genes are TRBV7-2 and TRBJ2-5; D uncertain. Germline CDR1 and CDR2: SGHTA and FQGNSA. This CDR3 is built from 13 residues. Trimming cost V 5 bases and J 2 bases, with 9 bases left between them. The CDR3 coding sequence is TGTGCCAGCAGCCGGACCTCGCAAGAGACCCAGTACTTC. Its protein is CASSRTSQETQYF.

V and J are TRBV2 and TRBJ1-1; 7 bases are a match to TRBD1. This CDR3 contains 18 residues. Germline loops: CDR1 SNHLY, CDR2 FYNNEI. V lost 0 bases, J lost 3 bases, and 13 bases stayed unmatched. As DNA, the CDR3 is TGTGCCAGCAGTGAAGCGCTTCCGGTAGGGGGCCGCGACACTGAAGCTTTCTTT. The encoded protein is CASSEALPVGGRDTEAFF.

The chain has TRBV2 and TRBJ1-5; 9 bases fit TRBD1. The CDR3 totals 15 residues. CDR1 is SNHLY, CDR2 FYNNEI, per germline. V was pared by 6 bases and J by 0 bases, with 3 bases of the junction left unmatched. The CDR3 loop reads CASSRTGDSNQPQHF. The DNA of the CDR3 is TGTGCCAGCAGCCGGACAGGGGATAGCAATCAGCCCCAGCATTTT.